This TCR beta chain was sequenced for a study of blood T cell repertoires in COVID-19 (dated by TCRdb to the early 2020s). Describing the broader study: The collaborator samples originated in the United States, Italy and Spain and spanned the acute and convalescent phases of COVID-19. The samples were drawn from the first 160 participants of the ongoing ImmuneRACE study and from over a thousand subjects provided by 6 global collaborators. The material from the prospective study consisted of cDNA or gDNA derived from T cells, B-cell-depleted T cells, or PBMCs. The repertoires were released in a freely available public database meant as a resource for research on the immune response to SARS-CoV-2. The sample metadata nearly always contained a de-identified subject ID, COVID-19 status, age in years and sex. Subjects who had been exposed to COVID-19, were actively infected with it, or had recovered from it provided the deeply sampled blood TCRbeta repertoires that made up the dataset. HLA class I and class II types, where available, came from metadata supplied by the sample provider rather than from assay-based typing.

Study-level results and caveats: The amount of clinical and demographic metadata varied by source and participant and was provided uncurated.

TCRbeta CDR3 regions were amplified from genomic DNA using the immunoSEQ Assay, a bias-controlled multiplex PCR. The study's own analysis went as follows. Within the assay, amplification of reference gene primers was used to estimate how many nucleated cells each sample contained. Sequence reads were collapsed and filtered to measure the absolute abundance of every unique TCRbeta CDR3 rearrangement. For each sample, productive Simpson clonality was calculated by taking the square root of Simpson's diversity index across productive rearrangements. Not all clones reach the TCRdb copy of this immuneACCESS table, which keeps in-frame sequences only. Checked studies attribute under half of the gap to unresolved V genes and leave the rest unexplained. Clonal size and the V and J genes are those of that table, whereas D and trimming came from the DNA. The sample records 300,000 to 350,000 clones, over 80% of which are singletons. Under 6% of the sample comes from the top ten.

Participants in the prospective study were enrolled through a virtual design, were aged about 18 to 100 years, and lived in about 25 United States geographic areas. In the prospective study, cohorts were assigned on the basis of participant-reported clinical history obtained from a screening survey and a study questionnaire. For ImmuneRACE Cohort 3, a participant was defined as recovered based on two consecutive negative NP/OP PCR tests, clearance by a healthcare professional, or resolution of symptoms. Mobile phlebotomists in the prospective study collected whole blood, serum and a nasopharyngeal or oropharyngeal swab from every participant. Over a 2-month period, participants in the prospective study had the option of providing additional blood draws and questionnaires. Prospective study blood samples were shipped either frozen or at room temperature before DNA extraction. From the germline V gene (reference sequence), CDR1 is SGHNT and CDR2 is YYREEE. V drops 4 bases and J drops 6 bases, leaving 15 bases in between. The CDR3 has 14 amino acids, counting the end cysteine and phenylalanine. Here the CDR3 DNA is all that survives: 42 bases in frame from base 1.

In the case of this clone: Its antigen has not been determined. Qualities for individual bases were not recorded, and no much larger clone is one base off.

This TCR was sampled from a man in his thirties or forties who had recovered from COVID-19. Sequenced: PBMCs or T cells enriched from blood (not recorded which). The rearranged chain carries TRBV5-4 and TRBJ2-3; the best D guess is TRBD2, with 5 bases matching. The DNA is as follows: TGTGCCAGCAGCCCGGACCTCCGAGGGGATACGCAGTATTTT. Translated, this gives CASSPDLRGDTQYF.